Following are 23 T cell receptor beta chains from one sample sequenced in a study of blood T cell repertoires in COVID-19. Sequencing used immunoSEQ multiplex PCR; TCRdb keeps in-frame clones, though not all of them. The sample yields just under 30,000 clones, roughly nine tenths seen once. The material sequenced was peripheral blood. The receptors shown here come from a human donor in a cohort sampled during active COVID-19.

The CDR3 DNA follows: TGCGCCAGCAGCATGGAGGCAGGGGGCTACGACGAGCAGTACTTC. Translation: CASSMEAGGYDEQYF. This sequence joins TRBV5-1 and TRBJ2-7, with 8 nucleotides matching TRBD1. The CDR3 has 15 residues. V lost 4 bases to trimming and J lost 5 bases; unmatched junction nucleotides: 11. Germline CDR1 and CDR2: SGHRS and YFSETQ.

This clone has only a few counts. The chain uses TRBV15 and TRBJ1-5, with D unclear. CDR1 LNHNV and CDR2 YYDKDF come from the germline V gene (reference sequence). CDR3 length: 13 residues. This chain's CDR3 is CETSSGRNQPQHF. CDR3 bases: TGTGAGACCTCCTCAGGTCGCAATCAGCCCCAGCATTTT.

CDR3 region: CASSDRRPAGGSYEQYF. CDR3 in DNA: TGTGCCAGCAGCGACCGACGCCCAGCGGGGGGGAGCTACGAGCAGTACTTC. The rearrangement uses TRBV11-2 and TRBJ2-7; TRBD2 agrees at 10 bases. V shed 5 bases, J shed 3 bases, and the junction held 13 bases outside the gene matches. This CDR3 has 17 residues. In germline, CDR1 is SGHAT, CDR2 FQNNGV.

V and J are TRBV19 and TRBJ1-5; the match to TRBD1 covers 9 bases. This CDR3 region has 16 residues. The germline gives CDR1 LNHDA, CDR2 SQIVND (reference sequence). Trimming cost V 0 bases and J 6 bases; bases outside gene matches: 6. The CDR3 loop reads CASSIEEQGAGQPQHF. CDR3 nucleotide sequence: TGTGCCAGTAGTATAGAGGAACAGGGGGCAGGTCAGCCCCAGCATTTT.

The J gene is TRBJ2-5, the V gene TRBV2; D is unclear. CDR1 and CDR2 (germline): SNHLY, FYNNEI. Deletions cut 7 bases from V and 10 bases from J, with 13 bases between. The CDR3 has 11 amino acids. This CDR3 is CASTPMQVQYF. DNA for the CDR3: TGTGCCAGCACCCCGATGCAGGTCCAGTACTTC.

The chain's CDR3 is CATAGGQETQYF. The CDR3 DNA sequence: TGTGCCACCGCGGGCGGGCAAGAGACCCAGTACTTC. J is TRBJ2-5 and V is TRBV24-1; D is possibly TRBD2 (5 bases). Germline CDR1 is KGHDR and CDR2 is SFDVKD. The germline V and J ends were trimmed by 9 bases and 2 bases, with 9 bases remaining between them. This CDR3 region has 12 residues.

V usage is TRBV9 and J usage is TRBJ2-1; the D gene is possibly TRBD1 (6 bases). CDR1 and CDR2 from the germline V gene are SGDLS and YYNGEE. CDR3 length: 14 amino acids. Trimming took 4 bases from V and 5 from J, leaving 13 bases between them. The CDR3 DNA reads as TGTGCCAGCAGCACTCCTCGGGACAACAATGAGCAGTTCTTC. This sequence encodes CASSTPRDNNEQFF.

The chain joins TRBV7-2 to TRBJ1-5; weak D call: TRBD1 (5 bases). Germline V lookup: CDR1 SGHTA, CDR2 FQGNSA. Trimming took 5 bases from V and 0 from J, leaving 8 bases between them. The CDR3 runs 14 residues. The CDR3 is CASSRDSSNQPQHF. DNA for the CDR3: TGTGCCAGCAGCCGTGACAGTAGCAATCAGCCCCAGCATTTT.

This rearrangement joins TRBV20-1 to TRBJ2-3; 8 bases map to TRBD1. J gave up 4 bases and V 3 bases, and 6 bases lay outside the gene matches. Germline loops: CDR1 DFQATT, CDR2 SNEGSKA (reference sequence). This CDR3 is built from 14 residues. The CDR3 coding sequence is TGCAGTGCTAGTCCCAGGGGGCGACCAGATACGCAGTATTTT. Its translation: CSASPRGRPDTQYF.

The rearrangement links TRBV19 to TRBJ2-3; TRBD1 is a possible D gene (5 bases). Germline assignment: CDR1 LNHDA and CDR2 SQIVND (reference sequence). V lost 5 bases to trimming and J lost 0 bases, with 18 bases between them. CDR3 length equals 17 residues. The chain's CDR3 is CASSPLGASSSTDTQYF. CDR3 bases: TGTGCCAGTAGTCCCCTAGGGGCCTCGTCTAGCACAGATACGCAGTATTTT.

As for this clone: A read error may produce the germline difference seen at one junction end. The same CDR3 is also encoded by other DNA sequences in this sample. The chain employs TRBV2 and TRBJ1-1; D is unresolved. CDR1 is SNHLY and CDR2 is FYNNEI in the germline V gene. This CDR3 region has 14 residues. Written as DNA, the CDR3 is TGCGCCAGCAGTGCGTTCGGGGAGGGTACTGAAGCTTTCTTT. It is translated as CASSAFGEGTEAFF.

As to this clone: In the same sample, other DNA sequences code for this CDR3. The chain carries TRBV6-5 and TRBJ1-5; unclear D gene. Germline V gene lookup returns CDR1 MNHEY and CDR2 SVGAGI. Trimming left V 5 bases short and J 7 bases short, with 12 bases between. This CDR3 is built from 13 residues. CDR3 DNA sequence: TGTGCCAGCAGTACCTTGCCGGGGCAGCCCCAGCATTTT. The encoded protein is CASSTLPGQPQHF.

V gene TRBV3-1 (or the pseudogene TRBV3-2) combines with J gene TRBJ2-7, with 11 bases aligning to TRBD2. The CDR3 spans 16 residues. Germline trimming cut 3 bases from V and 3 bases from J; bases unmatched to any gene: 7. CDR1 LGHDT and CDR2 YNNKEL come from the germline V gene (reference sequence). The CDR3 sequence is CASSHPPGTSGYEQYF. Here the CDR3 DNA reads TGTGCCAGCAGCCATCCACCCGGGACTAGCGGCTACGAGCAGTACTTC.

CDR3 region: CASTQQQGGSYGYTF. The CDR3 DNA is TGTGCCAGCACCCAACAACAGGGAGGGAGTTATGGCTACACCTTC. This rearrangement joins TRBV6-5 to TRBJ1-2; D possibly corresponds to TRBD1 (6 bases). The CDR3 consists of 15 residues. Germline-derived CDR1 and CDR2 are MNHEY and SVGAGI. Trimming removed 7 bases at V and 5 bases at J, with 20 bases between.

The chain combines TRBV4-3 with TRBJ2-3; D gene uncertain. The CDR3 runs to 13 residues. Trimming removed 2 bases from V and 0 bases from J, with 3 bases in between. Germline V CDR1 and CDR2: LGHNA, YSLEER. CDR3 nucleotides: TGCGCCAGCAGCCAAACTAGCACAGATACGCAGTATTTT. As protein: CASSQTSTDTQYF.

The chain combines TRBV10-3 with TRBJ1-3, with TRBD1 matching over 7 bases. V was clipped by 2 bases and J by 2 bases; unmatched bases: 12. CDR3 size: 18 residues. From germline, CDR1 is ENHRY and CDR2 SYGVKD. The CDR3 coding sequence is TGTGCCATCAGTGAGCGGTCAGGGGGTAGTACAGCTGGAAACACCATATATTTT. Its protein is CAISERSGGSTAGNTIYF.

The rearrangement uses TRBV7-6 and TRBJ2-1; D may be TRBD2 (6 bases). Trimming shortened V by 1 base and J by 7 bases, and 23 bases separated the two germline ends. Germline V gene sequence: CDR1 SGHVS, CDR2 FNYEAQ. This CDR3 has 18 amino acids. This CDR3 reads CASSLGALGGGGKNEQFF. DNA for the CDR3: TGTGCCAGCAGCTTAGGGGCCTTGGGGGGAGGAGGAAAAAATGAGCAGTTCTTC.

This chain uses TRBV6-5 with TRBJ1-1; D not resolved. CDR3 length equals 14 residues. Germline V CDR1 and CDR2: MNHEY, SVGAGI. Trimming left V 6 bases short and J 1 base short, with 12 bases between. The CDR3 DNA reads as TGTGCCAGCAGGACAAGTCAGTGGAACACTGAAGCTTTCTTT. It specifies CASRTSQWNTEAFF.

As DNA, the CDR3 is TGTGCCAGCAGTCCCCTACTAGAGATGAACTACGAGCAGTACTTC. This encodes CASSPLLEMNYEQYF. The V call is TRBV6-2 or TRBV6-3, the J call TRBJ2-7; D might be TRBD2 (5 bases). Trimming pared 5 bases from V and 3 bases from J, leaving 17 bases between. Germline CDR1 reads MNHEY; CDR2 reads SVGEGT. There are 15 residues in the CDR3.

This clone has a single count. The chain joins TRBV25-1 to TRBJ1-2; D gene uncertain. Germline values: CDR1 MGHDK, CDR2 SYGVNS. The CDR3 sequence is 14 residues long. The V end was cut by 3 bases, the J end by 2 bases, with 10 bases between. The CDR3 region has the DNA TGTGCCAGCAGTGAGCCAGGCGCAAACTATGGCTACACCTTC. Amino acids: CASSEPGANYGYTF.

This chain joins TRBV6-2 or TRBV6-3 and TRBJ1-2, with 7 nucleotides matching TRBD1. The CDR3 is made up of 14 amino acids. The trim removed 2 bases at V and 8 bases at J, leaving 8 bases unmatched. Germline V CDR1 and CDR2: MNHEY, SVGEGT. The CDR3 here is CASSYPDRARGYTF. CDR3 coding DNA: TGTGCCAGCAGTTACCCAGACAGGGCGCGAGGCTACACCTTC.

V and J are TRBV6-5 and TRBJ1-1; the D gene is possibly TRBD1 (6 bases). Trimming pared 2 bases from V and 5 bases from J, leaving 12 bases between. CDR1 and CDR2 (germline): MNHEY, SVGAGI. CDR3 length equals 14 residues. The CDR3 region is CASSYQDSWTEAFF. The CDR3 DNA sequence: TGTGCCAGCAGTTACCAGGACAGCTGGACTGAAGCTTTCTTT.

This chain connects TRBV20-1 to TRBJ2-1; weak D call: TRBD1 (6 bases). CDR1 is DFQATT and CDR2 is SNEGSKA in the germline V gene (reference sequence). V gave up 3 bases and J gave up 2 bases, with 8 bases separating them. This CDR3 spans 13 amino acids. CDR3 amino acids: CSASTGPYNEQFF. CDR3 DNA sequence: TGCAGTGCTAGTACAGGGCCCTACAATGAGCAGTTCTTC.